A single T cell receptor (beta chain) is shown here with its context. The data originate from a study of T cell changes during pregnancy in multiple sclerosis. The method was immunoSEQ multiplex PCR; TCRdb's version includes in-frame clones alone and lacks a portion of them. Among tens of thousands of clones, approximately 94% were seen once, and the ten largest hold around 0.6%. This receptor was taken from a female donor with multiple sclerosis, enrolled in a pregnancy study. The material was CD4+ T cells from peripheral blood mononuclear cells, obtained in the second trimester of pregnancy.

The CDR3 bases are TGCAGCGTTGCAGGTAAGCCGAACACTGAAGCTTTCTTT. It translates to CSVAGKPNTEAFF. The chain links TRBV29-1 to TRBJ1-1, with no clear D. Germline V CDR1 and CDR2: SQVTM, ANQGSEA. V gave up 4 bases and J gave up 1 base, with 10 bases separating them. CDR3 length equals 13 residues.